The 30 T cell receptor beta chains given below trace back to one sample, sequenced in a study of patients and donors after allogeneic stem cell transplantation (dated by TCRdb to between 2020 and 2021). Libraries came from RT-PCR. The instrument was a NextSeq 550. Using fastp at Q25 and MiXCR, TCRdb reprocessed the public reads and kept productive beta chains. Records with the same CDR3 protein are collapsed into one entry carrying the most frequent genes and DNA. A total of about 960,000 distinct CDR3 sequences appear in this sample, 15% to 20% of them only once. The ten largest clones represent around 6% of the sample. Material: blood, either unsorted or a sorted T cell fraction (not recorded which). The receptors here all came from a human donor who was either an allogeneic HSCT recipient or a stem cell or donor lymphocyte infusion donor (not recorded which). It is not recorded whose cells these are; they may come from a transplant donor.

In DNA form, the CDR3 reads TGCGCCAGCAGCCAAGCGGGCAAAAACATTCAGTACTTC. It encodes CASSQAGKNIQYF. The chain employs TRBV4-1 and TRBJ2-4; D ambiguous. The CDR3 is made up of 13 amino acids. Germline V gene sequence: CDR1 MGHRA, CDR2 YSYEKL. Trimming left V 1 base short and J 3 bases short, with 4 bases between.

The chain couples TRBV19 to TRBJ2-5; TRBD1 is a possible D gene (6 bases). The length of the CDR3 is 18 residues. Germline-derived CDR1 and CDR2 are LNHDA and SQIVND (reference sequence). V lost 2 bases to trimming and J lost 4 bases, with 23 bases between them. CDR3 nucleotides: TGTGCCAGTAGTATAATCAGCGGCAGGGGAATTGGGCGAGAGACCCAGTACTTC. This sequence encodes CASSIISGRGIGRETQYF.

This clonotype has at least ten counts. This sequence joins TRBV20-1 and TRBJ1-1; the D gene is possibly TRBD1 (6 bases). Trimming removed 8 bases from V and 0 bases from J, with 16 bases in between. Per the germline V gene, CDR1 is DFQATT and CDR2 is SNEGSKA (reference sequence). This CDR3 comprises 14 residues. For the CDR3, the DNA is TGCAGTTCAGGACAGCTCAGCGTGAACACTGAAGCTTTCTTT. It specifies CSSGQLSVNTEAFF.

The CDR3 DNA sequence: TGCAGTGCTACCAGCGGGTATGAGCAGTTCTTC. It yields the protein CSATSGYEQFF. The gene calls are TRBV20-1 and TRBJ2-1, with a possible D match to TRBD2 (6 bases). The CDR3 runs to 11 residues. V lost 4 bases and J 8 bases, leaving 9 bases between the germline ends. Germline CDR1 is DFQATT and CDR2 is SNEGSKA (reference sequence).

The CDR3 region has the DNA TGTGCCAGCAGTTCACACCCGACAGGGTCCGGGGCCAACGTCCTGACTTTC. This translates into CASSSHPTGSGANVLTF. The chain links TRBV12-3 or TRBV12-4 to TRBJ2-6, with 7 nucleotides matching TRBD1. This CDR3 region has 17 residues. Trimming took 4 bases from V and 4 from J; bases not matched to a gene: 10.

The V and J genes are TRBV6-1 and TRBJ1-2; D not certain. Looked up from germline, CDR1 is MNHNS and CDR2 is SASEGT. Trimming stripped 11 bases from V and 4 bases from J, with 14 bases between. The CDR3 consists of 12 residues. CDR3 DNA sequence: TGTGCCTGCTCGGGCAGAACCTATGGCTACACCTTC. It specifies CACSGRTYGYTF.

The CDR3 reads CASSLTGGSLHF. The DNA for the CDR3 is TGTGCCAGCAGTCTCACAGGGGGTTCCCTCCACTTT. The chain combines TRBV6-2 or TRBV6-3 with TRBJ1-6, with 8 bases that match TRBD1. The CDR3 is 12 residues long. Losses at the gene ends were 5 bases for V and 14 bases for J; bases not matched to a gene: 5. Per the germline V gene, CDR1 is MNHEY and CDR2 is SVGEGT.

In its sample, this clonotype was seen a few times. This chain uses TRBV6-2 or TRBV6-3 with TRBJ1-2; perhaps TRBD1 as D (5 bases). The CDR3 spans 14 residues. V lost 5 bases, J lost 4 bases, and 14 bases lay in between. The germline CDR1 and CDR2 sequences are MNHEY and SVGEGT. This CDR3 is CASSPFDSFYGYTF. DNA of the CDR3: TGTGCCAGCAGTCCTTTTGACAGCTTCTATGGCTACACCTTC.

This clonotype has more than one count but fewer than ten. The chain uses TRBV4-1 and TRBJ2-1; TRBD2 might be the D (5 bases). The CDR3 totals 16 residues. Trimming took 3 bases from V and 3 from J, leaving 15 bases between them. Germline CDR1 is MGHRA and CDR2 is YSYEKL. The CDR3 nucleotides read TGCGCCAGCAGCCAGATTCTCGTAGCGTACTACAATGAGCAGTTCTTC. Translating gives CASSQILVAYYNEQFF.

V gene TRBV3-1 combines with J gene TRBJ1-3; weak D call: TRBD1 (5 bases). The V gene's germline CDR1 is LGHDT and CDR2 YNNKEL (reference sequence). Trimming took off 4 bases at V and 1 base at J, with 11 bases between the two ends. The CDR3 consists of 15 residues. The CDR3 region is CASSRGRGSGNTIYF. The CDR3 DNA is TGTGCCAGCAGCCGAGGGAGGGGATCTGGAAACACCATATATTTT.

V and J are TRBV6-1 and TRBJ1-6; tentatively, D is TRBD1 (6 bases). The CDR3 has 13 amino acids. From germline, CDR1 is MNHNS and CDR2 SASEGT. With 6 bases removed from V and 9 bases from J, the gap between germline ends came to 12 bases. The CDR3 loop is CASRGGAASPLHF. The CDR3, as DNA: TGTGCCAGCAGGGGGGGGGCCGCTTCACCCCTCCACTTT.

The chain joins TRBV7-2 to TRBJ1-5; D gene unclear. The CDR3 consists of 12 residues. Trimming removed 4 bases from V and 5 bases from J, with 6 bases in between. Germline assignment: CDR1 SGHTA and CDR2 FQGNSA. The CDR3 spells CASSSLHQPQHF. The CDR3 bases are TGTGCCAGCAGCTCTCTTCATCAGCCCCAGCATTTT.

This clonotype has only a few counts. This rearrangement joins TRBV15 to TRBJ2-3, with 8 bases identical to TRBD2. CDR1 and CDR2 from the germline V gene are LNHNV and YYDKDF (reference sequence). J gave up 3 bases and V 0 bases, and 5 bases lay outside the gene matches. The CDR3 loop spans 16 amino acids. The CDR3 nucleotides read TGTGCCACCAGCAGAGATCAGGCGGGAGGTACAGATACGCAGTATTTT. Its protein product is CATSRDQAGGTDTQYF.

This chain uses TRBV29-1 with TRBJ1-2; TRBD1 might be the D (5 bases). V was pared by 6 bases and J by 7 bases, with 21 bases between. The CDR3 extends over 14 amino acids. Germline CDR1 is SQVTM and CDR2 is ANQGSEA. The CDR3 region is CSVDVGVGQSGYTF. CDR3 bases: TGCAGCGTCGATGTGGGGGTCGGGCAGTCTGGCTACACCTTC.

The gene calls are TRBV13 and TRBJ1-6, with 7 bases fitting TRBD1. V shed 4 bases and J 9 bases; nucleotides not matched to a gene: 6. Per the germline V gene, CDR1 is PRHDT and CDR2 is FYEKMQ (reference sequence). CDR3 length equals 14 residues. The chain's CDR3 is CASSSWTGGSPLHF. The CDR3 DNA sequence: TGTGCCAGCAGCTCTTGGACAGGTGGTTCACCCCTCCACTTT.

This clonotype was detected only a few times. The V gene is TRBV4-2, the J gene TRBJ2-3; D unresolved. The CDR3 is 16 amino acids. V gave up 4 bases and J gave up 1 base, with 15 bases separating them. Germline CDR1 reads LGHNA; CDR2 reads YNFKEQ. DNA for the CDR3: TGTGCCAGCAGCCCTCGCCCCAGTGTGGGCACAGATACGCAGTATTTT. Translation gives CASSPRPSVGTDTQYF.

The sample holds a few counts of this clonotype. V usage is TRBV3-1 and J usage is TRBJ2-1; no firm D call. Looked up from germline, CDR1 is LGHDT and CDR2 is YNNKEL (reference sequence). V lost 2 bases and J lost 9, with 11 bases in between. The CDR3 runs to 13 residues. The CDR3 region is CASSQTFESEQFF. Here the CDR3 DNA reads TGTGCCAGCAGCCAAACGTTCGAGTCTGAGCAGTTCTTC.

Only a few counts were recorded for this clonotype. The rearrangement joins TRBV20-1 to TRBJ2-3, with TRBD1 identical over 8 bases. This CDR3 has 17 residues. The germline V gene encodes CDR1 DFQATT and CDR2 SNEGSKA (reference sequence). Unmatched junction bases numbered 17, after V lost 3 bases and J lost 6 bases. CDR3 sequence: CSARGLKTGVGADTQYF. The DNA of the CDR3 is TGCAGTGCTAGGGGTTTAAAGACAGGGGTCGGTGCGGATACGCAGTATTTT.

In this sample, this clonotype turned up a few times. The gene calls are TRBV25-1 and TRBJ2-7; D call uncertain. This CDR3 spans 13 amino acids. V dropped 1 base and J dropped 2 bases, with 6 bases sitting between them. The germline gives CDR1 MGHDK, CDR2 SYGVNS. This CDR3 reads CASSEFITYEQYF. CDR3 coding DNA: TGTGCCAGCAGTGAATTTATTACCTACGAGCAGTACTTC.

The J gene is TRBJ1-1, the V gene TRBV5-6, with unresolved D. Trimming removed 3 bases at V and 12 bases at J, with 15 bases between. There are 12 residues in the CDR3. Germline lookup yields CDR1 SGHDT and CDR2 YYEEEE. The CDR3 sequence is CASSSPKLRSFF. The CDR3 DNA sequence: TGTGCCAGCAGCTCTCCTAAACTGAGGTCTTTCTTT.

The table lists this clonotype with many counts. The genes are TRBV6-6 and TRBJ2-1; D not certain. In germline, CDR1 is MNHNY, CDR2 SVGAGI (reference sequence). V lost 7 bases to trimming and J lost 6 bases, with 10 bases between them. CDR3 length: 12 residues. The CDR3: CASTSNPNEQFF. The CDR3 nucleotides read TGTGCCAGCACCTCAAATCCCAATGAGCAGTTCTTC.

In its sample, this clonotype was seen a few times. V and J are TRBV12-3 or TRBV12-4 and TRBJ2-5; 8 positions match TRBD2. The CDR3 is 14 residues long. The trim removed 3 bases at V and 2 bases at J, leaving 2 bases unmatched. CDR3 in amino acids: CASSFQRGQETQYF. The CDR3 nucleotides read TGTGCCAGCAGTTTTCAGCGGGGGCAAGAGACCCAGTACTTC.

The chain recombines TRBV5-6 with TRBJ2-5; no firm D call. CDR1 and CDR2 (germline): SGHDT, YYEEEE. The CDR3 runs 15 residues. Trimming removed 4 bases from V and 0 bases from J, with 13 bases in between. CDR3 protein: CASSQLSRDQETQYF. In DNA form, the CDR3 reads TGTGCCAGCAGCCAGCTTTCTCGGGACCAAGAGACCCAGTACTTC.

This clonotype was found many times. The CDR3 is CASLPRASGGSSYNEQFF. DNA of the CDR3: TGTGCCAGCCTACCGAGGGCTAGCGGTGGAAGCTCCTACAATGAGCAGTTCTTC. The chain employs TRBV12-3 or TRBV12-4 and TRBJ2-1; TRBD2 matches 7 bases. This CDR3 has 18 amino acids. Losses at the gene ends were 8 bases for V and 0 bases for J; bases not matched to a gene: 16.

The chain employs TRBV6-2 or TRBV6-3 and TRBJ2-3; tentatively, D is TRBD2 (8 bases). V dropped 8 bases and J dropped 2 bases, with 20 bases sitting between them. Germline values: CDR1 MNHEY, CDR2 SVGEGT. CDR3 length: 16 amino acids. CDR3 nucleotides: TGTGCCAGCGGGGTCGGGAGGGACAGCTACACAGATACGCAGTATTTT. It encodes CASGVGRDSYTDTQYF.

This clonotype has ten or more counts. The V and J genes are TRBV2 and TRBJ2-5, with a weak D call TRBD1 (6 bases). Looked up from germline, CDR1 is SNHLY and CDR2 is FYNNEI. CDR3 length: 13 residues. Trimming removed 6 bases at V and 0 bases at J, with 8 bases between. This chain's CDR3 is CASRQGYQETQYF. The CDR3 nucleotides are TGTGCCAGCAGGCAGGGGTACCAAGAGACCCAGTACTTC.

The rearrangement links TRBV20-1 to TRBJ2-3, with D possibly TRBD2 on 6 matching bases. Trimming took 8 bases from V and 3 from J, leaving 12 bases between them. The CDR3 spans 12 residues. Germline loops: CDR1 DFQATT, CDR2 SNEGSKA (reference sequence). For the CDR3, the DNA is TGCAGTACAAGGACTAAAACAGATACGCAGTATTTT. Its translation: CSTRTKTDTQYF.

This sequence joins TRBV6-5 and TRBJ2-2, with TRBD2 identical over 11 bases. This CDR3 spans 18 amino acids. Germline V gene data show CDR1 as MNHEY and CDR2 as SVGAGI. V shed 0 bases, J shed 8 bases, and the junction held 11 bases outside the gene matches. In DNA, the CDR3 is TGTGCCAGCAGTTACTCGAGTATGCTAGCGGGGGGTCCTGGGGAGCTGTTTTTT. This gives the protein CASSYSSMLAGGPGELFF.

The table lists this clonotype with a few counts. The chain links TRBV5-1 to TRBJ2-7, with TRBD2 matching over 8 bases. The CDR3 has 14 residues. Looked up from germline, CDR1 is SGHRS and CDR2 is YFSETQ. V trimming: 0 bases; J trimming: 5 bases; junction bases outside the gene matches: 4. The CDR3 bases are TGCGCCAGCAGCTTGGACGGGAGGGCCGACGAGCAGTACTTC. Translation: CASSLDGRADEQYF.

The chain uses TRBV7-2 and TRBJ1-1, with D perhaps TRBD1 (6 bases). Germline lookup yields CDR1 SGHTA and CDR2 FQGNSA. V was pared by 4 bases and J by 6 bases, with 12 bases between. The CDR3 runs to 13 residues. In nucleotides, the CDR3 is TGTGCCAGCAGCTCAGGGGTTAGCCCTGAAGCTTTCTTT. Translating gives CASSSGVSPEAFF.